This entry concerns a single T cell receptor (beta chain). The antigen is unknown. Each patient with chemo-refractory metastatic non-small-cell lung cancer was treated with focal radiation plus CTLA-4 blockade using ipilimumab. Sequencing used immunoSEQ multiplex PCR; TCRdb keeps in-frame clones, though not all of them. This sample has tens of thousands of clones, with roughly 80% found just once. The data were taken from a study of radiotherapy plus CTLA-4 blockade in lung cancer. Study results and caveats: Peripheral blood showed expansion of tumor-derived TCR clones after radiotherapy and ipilimumab.

The CDR3 totals 16 residues. Per the germline V gene, CDR1 is SGHRS and CDR2 is YFSETQ. J lost 0 bases, V lost 9 bases, and 10 bases had no gene match. The sequencing used peripheral blood, collected from a patient treated with radiotherapy plus ipilimumab. The chain is built from TRBV5-1 and TRBJ2-1; 9 bases fit TRBD1. The sequence was obtained from a human donor with non-small cell lung cancer who had stable disease on radiotherapy plus ipilimumab. The DNA for the CDR3 is TGCGCCACCGTCGGACAGGGGTTAAGCTCCTACAATGAGCAGTTCTTC. This codes for CATVGQGLSSYNEQFF.